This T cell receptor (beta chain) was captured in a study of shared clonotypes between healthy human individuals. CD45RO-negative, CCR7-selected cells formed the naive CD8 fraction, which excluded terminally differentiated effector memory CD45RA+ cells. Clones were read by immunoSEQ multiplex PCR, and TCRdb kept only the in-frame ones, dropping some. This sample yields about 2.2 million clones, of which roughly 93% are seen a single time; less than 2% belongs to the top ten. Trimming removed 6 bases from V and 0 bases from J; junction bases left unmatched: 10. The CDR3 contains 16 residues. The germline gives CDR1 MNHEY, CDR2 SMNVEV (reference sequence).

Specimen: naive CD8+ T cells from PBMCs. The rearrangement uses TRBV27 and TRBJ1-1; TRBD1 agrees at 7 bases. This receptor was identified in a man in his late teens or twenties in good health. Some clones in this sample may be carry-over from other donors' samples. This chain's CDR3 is CASRITGAQLNTEAFF. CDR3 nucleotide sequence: TGTGCCAGCAGGATCACAGGGGCGCAACTGAACACTGAAGCTTTCTTT.